Below, one TCR beta chain is given with its context. Its antigen is currently unknown. V lost 10 bases, J lost 0 bases, and 14 bases lay in between. This CDR3 comprises 14 residues. The germline gives CDR1 ENHRY, CDR2 SYGVKD. The data stem from a study of vaccination effects on CD4 cells after COVID-19. Generated by immunoSEQ multiplex PCR, the TCRdb table keeps only in-frame clones and is missing some. Of more than 60,000 clones detected, over 70% appear once; the ten largest clones hold approximately 1.5%. The ViraFEST assay expanded antigen-specific CD4+ T cells with viral peptide pools before sequencing. CD4+ T cell isolation took place after 10 days of culture. Participants completed two doses of the BNT162b2 or mRNA-1273 vaccine.

The specimen comprised CD4+ T cells from PBMCs cultured with HCoV-229E spike peptides, sampled after COVID-19 vaccination. The TCR was taken from a human donor who received a COVID-19 vaccine. The chain combines TRBV10-3 with TRBJ2-3; maybe TRBD1 (6 bases). The CDR3 here is CATEVGASTDTQYF. The CDR3 region has the DNA TGTGCCACTGAGGTGGGGGCTAGCACAGATACGCAGTATTTT.